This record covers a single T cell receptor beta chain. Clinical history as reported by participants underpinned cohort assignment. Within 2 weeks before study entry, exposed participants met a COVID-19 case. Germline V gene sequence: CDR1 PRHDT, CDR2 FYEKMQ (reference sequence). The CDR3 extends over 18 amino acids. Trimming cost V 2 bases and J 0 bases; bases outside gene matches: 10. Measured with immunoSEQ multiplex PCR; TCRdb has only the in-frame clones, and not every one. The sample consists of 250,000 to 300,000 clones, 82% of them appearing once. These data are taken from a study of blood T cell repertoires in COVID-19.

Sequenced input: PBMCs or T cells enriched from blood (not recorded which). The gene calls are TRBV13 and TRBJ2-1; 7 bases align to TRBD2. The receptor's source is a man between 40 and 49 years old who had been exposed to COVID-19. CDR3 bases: TGTGCCAGCAGCTTATACGCGTGGGGCGGGAGCTCCTACAATGAGCAGTTCTTC. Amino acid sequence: CASSLYAWGGSSYNEQFF.